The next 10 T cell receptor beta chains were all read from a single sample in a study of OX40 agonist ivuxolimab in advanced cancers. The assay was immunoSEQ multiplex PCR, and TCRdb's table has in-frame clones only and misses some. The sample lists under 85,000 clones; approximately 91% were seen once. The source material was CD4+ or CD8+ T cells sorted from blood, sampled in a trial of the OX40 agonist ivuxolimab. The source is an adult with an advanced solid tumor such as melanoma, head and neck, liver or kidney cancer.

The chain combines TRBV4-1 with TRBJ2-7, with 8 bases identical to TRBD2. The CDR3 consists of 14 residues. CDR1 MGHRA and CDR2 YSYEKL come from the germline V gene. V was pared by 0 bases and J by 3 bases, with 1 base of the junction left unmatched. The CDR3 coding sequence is TGCGCCAGCAGCCAAGATACTAGCGGCTACGAGCAGTACTTC. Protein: CASSQDTSGYEQYF.

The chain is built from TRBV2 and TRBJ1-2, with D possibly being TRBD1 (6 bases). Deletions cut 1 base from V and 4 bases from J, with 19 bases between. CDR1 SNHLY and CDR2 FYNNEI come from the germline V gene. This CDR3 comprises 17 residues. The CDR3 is CASSEDPRGRWVYGYTF. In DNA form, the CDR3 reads TGTGCCAGCAGTGAAGATCCCAGGGGAAGGTGGGTCTATGGCTACACCTTC.

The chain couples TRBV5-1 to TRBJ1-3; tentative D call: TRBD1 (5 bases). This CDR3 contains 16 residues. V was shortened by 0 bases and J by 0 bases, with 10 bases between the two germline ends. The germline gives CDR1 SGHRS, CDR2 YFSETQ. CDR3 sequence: CASSLGQTPSGNTIYF. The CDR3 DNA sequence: TGCGCCAGCAGCTTGGGACAGACCCCCTCTGGAAACACCATATATTTT.

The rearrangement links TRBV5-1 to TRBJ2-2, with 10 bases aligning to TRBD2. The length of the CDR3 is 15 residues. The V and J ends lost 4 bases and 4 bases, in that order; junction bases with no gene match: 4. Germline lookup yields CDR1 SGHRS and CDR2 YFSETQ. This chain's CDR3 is CASSVRTSGTGELFF. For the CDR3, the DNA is TGCGCCAGCAGCGTCAGGACTAGCGGCACCGGGGAGCTGTTTTTT.

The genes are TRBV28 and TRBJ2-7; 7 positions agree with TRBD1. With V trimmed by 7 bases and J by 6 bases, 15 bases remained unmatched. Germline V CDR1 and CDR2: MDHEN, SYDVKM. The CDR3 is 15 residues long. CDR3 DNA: TGTGCCAGCATACACTCCGGGACAGCGACCACCGAGCAGTACTTC. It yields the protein CASIHSGTATTEQYF.

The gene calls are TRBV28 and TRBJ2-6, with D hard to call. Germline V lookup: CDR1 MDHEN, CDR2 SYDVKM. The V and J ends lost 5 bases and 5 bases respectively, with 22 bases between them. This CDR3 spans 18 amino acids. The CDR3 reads CASSVWILTQSRANVLTF. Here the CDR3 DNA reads TGTGCCAGCAGTGTCTGGATCTTGACACAAAGTCGGGCCAACGTCCTGACTTTC.

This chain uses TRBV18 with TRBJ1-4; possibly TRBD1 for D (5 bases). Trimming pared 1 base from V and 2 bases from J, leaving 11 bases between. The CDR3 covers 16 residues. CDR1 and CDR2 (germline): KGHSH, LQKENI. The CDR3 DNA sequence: TGTGCCAGCTCACCACGAGGGCGACAGACTAATGAAAAACTGTTTTTT. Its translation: CASSPRGRQTNEKLFF. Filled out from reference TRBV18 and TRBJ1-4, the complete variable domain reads NAGVMQNPRHLVRRRGQEARLRCSPMKGHSHVYWYRQLPEEGLKFMVYLQKENIIDESGMPKERFSAEFPKEGPSILRIQQVVRGDSAAYFCASSPRGRQTNEKLFFGSGTQLSVL.

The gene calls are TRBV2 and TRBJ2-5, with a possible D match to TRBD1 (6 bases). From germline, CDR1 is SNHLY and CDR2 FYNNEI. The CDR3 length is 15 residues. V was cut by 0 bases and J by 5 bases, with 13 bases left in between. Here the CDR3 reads CASSEARGGFETQYF. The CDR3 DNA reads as TGTGCCAGCAGTGAAGCGCGAGGGGGATTTGAGACCCAGTACTTC.

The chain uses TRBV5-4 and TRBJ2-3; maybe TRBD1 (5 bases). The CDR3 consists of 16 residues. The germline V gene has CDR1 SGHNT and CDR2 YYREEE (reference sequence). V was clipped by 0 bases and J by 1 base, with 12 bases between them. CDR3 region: CASSLEGPRGTDTQYF. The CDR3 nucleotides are TGTGCCAGCAGCTTGGAGGGTCCCAGGGGCACAGATACGCAGTATTTT.

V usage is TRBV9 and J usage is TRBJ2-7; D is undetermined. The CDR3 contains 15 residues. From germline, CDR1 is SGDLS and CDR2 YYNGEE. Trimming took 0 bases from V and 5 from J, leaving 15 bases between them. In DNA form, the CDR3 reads TGTGCCAGCAGCGTAGGGGTAGCATCCCTCCACGAGCAGTACTTC. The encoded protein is CASSVGVASLHEQYF.